One T cell receptor (beta chain) is described in this entry. At least ten counts were recorded for this clonotype. No antigen is known for it. Base qualities are not at hand, and no much larger clone is one base apart. The library relied on multiplex PCR. Reads for this sample came from an Ion Torrent PGM. Per the authors' processing: For each of nine subset-tissue groups, sequencing data from the five patients were pooled, and the groups were compared by unsupervised clustering of TCR gene usage. The Morisita-Horn index was used to calculate repertoire similarity, with shared sequences weighted according to their contribution to each repertoire. TCRdb trimmed public reads at Q25 via fastp, called clones via MiXCR and kept in-frame beta chains. CDR3 protein duplicates are merged, each entry listing the most common genes and DNA. The V and J calls and clone size come from TCRdb's table, not from the authors' own analysis. The sample table contains about 1,400 distinct CDR3 sequences; only one count was recorded for about 15% of them. 40% to 65% of the sample is held by the ten biggest clonotypes.

Naive CD4+ T cells were purified with the Miltenyi Naive CD4+ T Cell Isolation kit, with Tregs depleted using CD25 microbeads. Ficoll density gradient centrifugation was used to isolate mononuclear cells from either lymph nodes or less than 55 ml of peripheral blood. Sorted cell populations were confirmed by FACS to exceed 90% purity. These data belong to a study (dated by TCRdb to between 2014 and 2017). Turning to the overall study: The study tested whether tumor-infiltrating Tregs in breast cancer are recruited from blood Tregs or converted in situ from other CD4+ T cell subsets. What the authors observed across the whole study: Rather than covering whole repertoires, validation in the larger cohort was restricted to a single TCR beta V-J rearrangement. The greatest overlap of tumor-infiltrating Treg TCR alpha and beta sequences was with tumor naive CD4+ T cells, followed next by blood naive CD4+ T cells. Tumor memory CD4+ T cell TCR gene usage clustered with blood and lymph node memory CD4+ cells and lymph node naive CD4+ cells.

The sequenced sample consisted of naive CD4+ T cells sorted from blood. Per the publication, the cell subset or site label means: naive CD4+ T cells, CD4+CD45RA+CD25-. The clonotype originates from a female donor with breast cancer.

The CDR3 here reads CASSLGAFTRWGYTF. The base sequence is TGTGCCAGCAGTCTGGGAGCTTTTACGCGATGGGGCTACACCTTC. The V and J segments used are TRBV12-3 or TRBV12-4 and TRBJ1-2; no confident D gene assignment can be made. V lost 5 bases and J lost 8 bases; the stretch between them is 21 bases long. From its cysteine to its phenylalanine, the CDR3 spans 15 amino acids. This entry keeps only the CDR3 DNA: 45 bases, framed from base 1.